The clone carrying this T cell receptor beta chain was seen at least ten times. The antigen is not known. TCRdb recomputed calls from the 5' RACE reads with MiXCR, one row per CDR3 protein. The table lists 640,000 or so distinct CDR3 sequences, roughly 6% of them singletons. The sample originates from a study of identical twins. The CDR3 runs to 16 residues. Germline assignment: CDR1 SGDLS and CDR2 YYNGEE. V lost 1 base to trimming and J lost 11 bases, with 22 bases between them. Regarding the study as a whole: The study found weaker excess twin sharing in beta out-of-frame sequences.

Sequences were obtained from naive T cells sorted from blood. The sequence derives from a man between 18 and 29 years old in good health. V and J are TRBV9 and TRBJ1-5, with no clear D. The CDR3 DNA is TGTGCCAGCAGCGTATCACCCGAGCTTTACGGAGGGACCCAGCATTTT. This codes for CASSVSPELYGGTQHF.